The source of this T cell receptor beta chain is a study of memory CD4+ T cells and cytomegalovirus serostatus (dated by TCRdb to between 2019 and 2020). With respect to the entire study: The 35 or so healthy Belgian adults in the cohort included 9 who were CMV seropositive and 24 who were CMV seronegative. To replicate a published TCR-based CMV serostatus classifier, the study sequenced CD4+ memory TCRbeta repertoires from a Belgian cohort whose cytomegalovirus serostatus was known. Study-wide findings and limitations: Among the 164 previously reported CMV-associated TCRbeta sequences, 60 to 85 showed up in the CD4+ memory repertoires, with each one found in between one and five individuals. For CMV serostatus prediction, a median bootstrapped AUC of 0.95 was reached with the original framework, and a median bootstrapped AUC of about 0.91 was reached with a US-trained random forest. Unlike the original study, which covered naive and memory CD4+ and CD8+ populations, the Belgian study sequenced only CD4+CD45RO+ memory cells. The results were interpreted as suggesting that the CMV-associated TCR signature is mostly present in the CD4+ memory repertoire. On the Belgian cohort, the classifier built on the original framework reached a median bootstrapped AUC of roughly 0.96, with a 95% CI of 0.76-1.00.

The Quick-DNA Microprep Kit was used to extract genomic DNA from the sorted cells. Amplification of TCRbeta DNA was done with the immunoSEQ hsTCRbeta kit, following the protocol from the manufacturer. TCRbeta libraries were sequenced on an Illumina MiSeq instrument. In the paper's pipeline: Removing out-of-frame sequences left approximately 2,000,000 distinct TCRbeta sequences, an average of roughly 68,000 per individual. Each individual was scored using the number of approximately 160 previously reported CMV-associated TCRbeta sequences that the individual carried and the total number of productive distinct TCRbeta sequences. A beta-binomial model was reimplemented in Python, and random forests from scikit-learn, run with default parameters, were trained on data from the US cohort. Classifier performance on the Belgian cohort was summarized as median AUC with percentile confidence intervals calculated over 10,000 bootstrap iterations. In TCRdb, the immuneACCESS table is reduced to in-frame sequences with V and J assigned. These tables do not hold every clone; where another copy was compared, an unresolved V gene accounts for under half, and the others remain unexplained. That table is the source of V, J and clone size, and D and trimming were worked out from the DNA. The sample table shows about 92,000 clones, and approximately 80% are seen once. The top ten clones comprise about 3.6% of the sample.

About this clone itself: The clone's antigen remains unknown. One base away there is no much larger clone; base qualities are not given.

A FACSAria II was used to sort memory CD4+ T cells, defined as single viable CD3+CD4+CD8-CD45RO+ cells. To determine CMV serostatus, a Roche Elecsys assay was used that detects serum IgG against CMV pp150, pp28, p38 and p52. After thawing, total CD4+ T cells were enriched by positive selection with CD4 magnetic microbeads. Samples originated from another study that specifically interrogated the CD4+ T cell memory repertoire. Peripheral blood mononuclear cells were isolated and cryopreserved according to standard operating procedures, and serum was stored at -80 degrees C. Staining used CD3-PerCP (BW264/56), CD4-APC (RPA-T4), CD45RO-PE (UCHT1) and CD8-Pacific Orange (3B5) antibodies, with Sytox blue excluding non-viable cells. In the germline V gene, CDR1 corresponds to MDHEN and CDR2 to SYDVKM. The germline V end is reduced by 5 bases and the J end by 4 bases; junction bases left unmatched: 7. The CDR3 covers 15 residues, taking in both the cysteine and the phenylalanine. Only the CDR3 DNA stays, 45 bases, in frame from base 1.

The sequence joins TRBV28 to TRBJ2-7, and 11 junctional nucleotides match TRBD1. Sequencing used memory CD4+ T cells from blood. This receptor was identified in an adult in good health and CMV-seropositive. The nucleotides are TGTGCCAGCAGTCCCCCCGGGACAGGGGGGTACGAGCAGTACTTC. It translates as CASSPPGTGGYEQYF.